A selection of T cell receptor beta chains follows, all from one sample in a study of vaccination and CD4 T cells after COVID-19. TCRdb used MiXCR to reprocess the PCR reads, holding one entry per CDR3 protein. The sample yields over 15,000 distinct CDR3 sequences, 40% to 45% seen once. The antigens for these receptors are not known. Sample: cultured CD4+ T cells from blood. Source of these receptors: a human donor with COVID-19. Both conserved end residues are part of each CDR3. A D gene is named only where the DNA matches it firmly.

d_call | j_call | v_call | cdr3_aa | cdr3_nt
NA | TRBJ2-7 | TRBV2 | CASGRVSPYEQYF | TGTGCCAGCGGCAGGGTATCCCCCTACGAGCAGTACTTC
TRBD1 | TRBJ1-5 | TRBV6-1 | CASREGQGNQPQHF | TGTGCCAGCAGGGAGGGACAGGGGAATCAGCCCCAGCATTTT
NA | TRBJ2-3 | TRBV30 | CAWSPGGRYTDTQYF | TGTGCCTGGAGTCCGGGGGGCCGTTACACAGATACGCAGTATTTT
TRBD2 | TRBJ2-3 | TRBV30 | CAWSLRLAGSTDTQYF | TGTGCCTGGAGCCTTAGACTAGCGGGGAGCACAGATACGCAGTATTTT
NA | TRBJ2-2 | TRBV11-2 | CASSQRGRLPAGELFF | TGTGCCAGCAGCCAGAGGGGACGGCTGCCTGCGGGGGAGCTGTTTTTT
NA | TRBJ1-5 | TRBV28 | CASSSWVLGNQPQHF | TGTGCCAGCAGTTCATGGGTTCTAGGTAATCAGCCCCAGCATTTT
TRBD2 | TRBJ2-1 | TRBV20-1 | CSARVPGGAINEQFF | TGCAGTGCTAGAGTGCCCGGGGGGGCTATTAATGAGCAGTTCTTC
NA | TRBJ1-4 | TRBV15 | CATSGQVATNEKLFF | TGTGCCACCAGCGGTCAAGTCGCAACTAATGAAAAACTGTTTTTT
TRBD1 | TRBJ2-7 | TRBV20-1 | CSAREATGVDEQYF | TGCAGTGCTAGAGAAGCGACAGGGGTCGACGAGCAGTACTTC
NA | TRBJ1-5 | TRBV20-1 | CSAKSGLDQPQHF | TGCAGTGCCAAATCGGGACTCGATCAGCCCCAGCATTTT